Each of the 21 T cell receptor beta chains below was sequenced from the same sample in a study of cytomegalovirus exposure and HLA in healthy donors. The PCR had 60 Vbeta and 13 Jbeta primers. Here immunoSEQ multiplex PCR was the method, and the copy in TCRdb shows in-frame clones only, minus some. The sample includes 75,000 to 90,000 clones, 65% to 85% of them seen just once. Material: PBMCs. These TCRs come from a woman in her 40s in good health and CMV-seropositive.

The rearrangement links TRBV28 to TRBJ2-7, with TRBD2 matching over 8 bases. The CDR3 is 15 amino acids. V lost 7 bases to trimming and J lost 0 bases; unmatched junction nucleotides: 8. Germline V lookup: CDR1 MDHEN, CDR2 SYDVKM. CDR3 protein: CASTSRGGTSYEQYF. DNA for the CDR3: TGTGCCAGCACCTCTCGGGGGGGAACCTCCTACGAGCAGTACTTC.

V is TRBV4-1 and J is TRBJ2-5, with D unresolved. CDR1 is MGHRA and CDR2 is YSYEKL in the germline V gene. This CDR3 has 14 residues. V lost 5 bases and J lost 1, with 11 bases in between. Here the CDR3 reads CASSRIALQETQYF. The CDR3 nucleotides are TGCGCCAGCAGCAGGATAGCCCTCCAAGAGACCCAGTACTTC.

This chain joins TRBV7-8 and TRBJ1-5; 11 bases line up with TRBD1. CDR3 size: 17 residues. Per the germline V gene, CDR1 is SGHVS and CDR2 is FQNEAQ. V dropped 0 bases and J dropped 4; count of bases not matched to a gene: 5. The CDR3 protein is CASSLAGRDRGNQPQHF. The CDR3 DNA is TGTGCCAGCAGCTTAGCGGGCCGGGACAGGGGGAATCAGCCCCAGCATTTT.

In its sample, this clone was seen a few times. The V and J genes are TRBV10-3 and TRBJ2-2; 11 positions agree with TRBD2. Germline CDR1 reads ENHRY; CDR2 reads SYGVKD. The junction had 3 bases not matched to a gene; V was cut back by 0 bases and J by 6 bases. The CDR3 length is 16 residues. The CDR3 region has the DNA TGTGCCATCAGTGAGTCGTCGACTAGCGGGGCCGGGGAGCTGTTTTTT. It yields the protein CAISESSTSGAGELFF.

This clone ranks as medium-sized (0.01 to 0.1%). V usage is TRBV5-6 and J usage is TRBJ2-5; tentatively, D is TRBD2 (5 bases). Per the germline V gene, CDR1 is SGHDT and CDR2 is YYEEEE. The CDR3 is 17 amino acids. The germline V and J ends were trimmed by 5 bases and 1 base, with 21 bases remaining between them. The CDR3 nucleotides read TGTGCCAGCAGTAATTGGGGTAGGGCGGGTTTCCAAGAGACCCAGTACTTC. It encodes CASSNWGRAGFQETQYF.

J is TRBJ1-1 and V is TRBV30, with TRBD1 as a possible D gene (5 bases). Trimming removed 5 bases from V and 0 bases from J, with 13 bases in between. Germline-derived CDR1 and CDR2 are GTSNPN and SVGIG (reference sequence). The CDR3 consists of 14 residues. The CDR3: CAWGGETMNTEAFF. Written as DNA, the CDR3 is TGTGCCTGGGGAGGGGAAACGATGAACACTGAAGCTTTCTTT. The full variable domain, rest sourced from reference TRBV30 and TRBJ1-1, is SQTIHQWPATLVQPVGSPLSLECTVEGTSNPNLYWYRQAAGRGLQLLFYSVGIGQISSEVPQNLSASRPQDRQFILSSKKLLLSDSGFYLCAWGGETMNTEAFFGQGTRLTVV.

V is TRBV5-4 and J is TRBJ2-1; possible D gene TRBD2, 6 bases. CDR1 is SGHNT, CDR2 YYREEE, per germline (reference sequence). This CDR3 has 13 amino acids. V lost 4 bases to trimming and J lost 10 bases, with 15 bases between them. The CDR3 here is CASSVGLLAEQFF. CDR3 nucleotides: TGTGCCAGCAGCGTCGGACTTCTAGCGGAGCAGTTCTTC.

The rearrangement links TRBV6-1 to TRBJ1-2, with 9 bases fitting TRBD1. Germline assignment: CDR1 MNHNS and CDR2 SASEGT. After removal of 3 bases from V and 13 bases from J, the junction contained 18 bases not matched to a gene. There are 16 residues in the CDR3. The DNA of the CDR3 is TGTGCCAGCAGTGAGGTTGGGACAGGGCCTCTACTGAGTGGCACCTTC. It encodes CASSEVGTGPLLSGTF.

J is TRBJ2-3 and V is TRBV6-5; D perhaps matches TRBD2 (6 bases). The CDR3 is made up of 15 amino acids. Trimming stripped 2 bases from V and 2 bases from J, with 11 bases between. Per the germline V gene, CDR1 is MNHEY and CDR2 is SVGAGI. CDR3 DNA: TGTGCCAGCAGTTACGTGGGGGGAATCACAGATACGCAGTATTTT. This sequence encodes CASSYVGGITDTQYF.

This chain uses TRBV7-8 with TRBJ2-2; 8 bases fit TRBD1. The trim removed 5 bases at V and 6 bases at J, leaving 2 bases unmatched. The CDR3 consists of 13 residues. CDR1 is SGHVS, CDR2 FQNEAQ, per germline. The CDR3 loop reads CASSTDRAGELFF. The CDR3 DNA reads as TGTGCCAGCAGCACGGACAGGGCCGGGGAGCTGTTTTTT. Based on the CDR3 plus reference TRBV7-8 and TRBJ2-2, the full variable domain is GAGVSQSPRYKVAKRGQDVALRCDPISGHVSLFWYQQALGQGPEFLTYFQNEAQLDKSGLPSDRFFAERPEGSVSTLKIQRTQQEDSAVYLCASSTDRAGELFFGEGSRLTVL.

V and J are TRBV19 and TRBJ1-1; D possibly corresponds to TRBD1 (5 bases). Looked up from germline, CDR1 is LNHDA and CDR2 is SQIVND (reference sequence). Between the trimmed V and J ends, which lost 0 bases and 1 base, there was a span of 15 bases. This CDR3 is built from 17 residues. In DNA, the CDR3 is TGTGCCAGTAGTATAGATCTGGCACCAGGGCCGAACACTGAAGCTTTCTTT. Translated: CASSIDLAPGPNTEAFF.

V and J are TRBV6-5 and TRBJ1-1, with a possible D match to TRBD1 (6 bases). Looked up from germline, CDR1 is MNHEY and CDR2 is SVGAGI. Trimming shortened V by 0 bases and J by 8 bases, and 16 bases separated the two germline ends. The CDR3 loop spans 15 amino acids. The CDR3 DNA follows: TGTGCCAGCAGTTACTCGGGTACAGGGCGCATAGAAGCTTTCTTT. It yields the protein CASSYSGTGRIEAFF.

CDR3 residues: CASSPRTGPGEQYF. CDR3 DNA sequence: TGCGCCAGCAGCCCGAGGACAGGGCCGGGTGAGCAGTACTTC. V gene TRBV4-1 combines with J gene TRBJ2-7, with 8 bases identical to TRBD1. The germline V gene encodes CDR1 MGHRA and CDR2 YSYEKL. The junction had 9 bases not matched to a gene; V was cut back by 4 bases and J by 7 bases. This CDR3 comprises 14 residues.

This clone was detected a few times. The chain recombines TRBV5-4 with TRBJ1-2; TRBD1 agrees at 8 bases. Germline loops: CDR1 SGHNT, CDR2 YYREEE (reference sequence). There are 15 residues in the CDR3. V gave up 5 bases and J gave up 7 bases; unmatched junction bases: 13. The chain's CDR3 is CASSDGRTGTGGYTF. The CDR3 DNA follows: TGTGCCAGCAGTGACGGAAGGACAGGGACGGGTGGCTACACCTTC.

This sequence joins TRBV19 and TRBJ1-5, with a weak D call TRBD1 (5 bases). CDR3 size: 14 residues. Germline V lookup: CDR1 LNHDA, CDR2 SQIVND (reference sequence). V was clipped by 5 bases and J by 2 bases, with 10 bases between them. The CDR3 coding sequence is TGTGCCAGTAGTCCTCAGGGCGGCAATCAGCCCCAGCATTTT. This gives the protein CASSPQGGNQPQHF.

Only a few counts were recorded for this clone. The chain carries TRBV15 and TRBJ1-2; no clear D gene. Trimming stripped 0 bases from V and 6 bases from J, with 17 bases between. The CDR3 has 16 amino acids. Germline V gene lookup returns CDR1 LNHNV and CDR2 YYDKDF (reference sequence). CDR3 sequence reads: CATSRDDLFRGNGYTF. The CDR3 nucleotides read TGTGCCACCAGCAGAGATGACCTTTTTCGAGGGAATGGCTACACCTTC.

The CDR3 DNA is TGTGCCAGCGGCCGCTGGGGGGGATACGAGCAGTACTTC. Translation gives CASGRWGGYEQYF. This chain links TRBV27 with TRBJ2-7; TRBD2 matches at 7 bases. The CDR3 consists of 13 residues. The germline CDR1 and CDR2 sequences are MNHEY and SMNVEV (reference sequence). The ends lost 8 bases at V and 4 bases at J; junction bases unmatched: 8.

V is TRBV6-1 and J is TRBJ2-1, with D possibly TRBD2 on 5 matching bases. Between the trimmed V and J ends, which lost 4 bases and 1 base, there was a span of 11 bases. The CDR3 loop spans 15 amino acids. Germline assignment: CDR1 MNHNS and CDR2 SASEGT. The CDR3 DNA is TGTGCCAGCAGTGCCAAGGCGGGTTCCTACAATGAGCAGTTCTTC. It encodes CASSAKAGSYNEQFF.

The rearrangement joins TRBV29-1 to TRBJ1-1; 8 nucleotides line up with TRBD1. The CDR3 is 15 residues long. CDR1 is SQVTM, CDR2 ANQGSEA, per germline. J was trimmed by 3 bases and V by 4 bases; bases with no gene match: 10. The CDR3 DNA reads as TGCAGCGTTGGAGCGACAGGGGTCGGGGACACTGAAGCTTTCTTT. Its translation is CSVGATGVGDTEAFF.

This sequence joins TRBV7-9 and TRBJ1-2; 8 nucleotides line up with TRBD1. This CDR3 region has 14 residues. Germline CDR1 and CDR2: SEHNR and FQNEAQ (reference sequence). With V trimmed by 5 bases and J by 4 bases, 6 bases remained unmatched. Here the CDR3 DNA reads TGTGCCAGCAGCCTGGGACAGGCCTCCTATGGCTACACCTTC. This sequence encodes CASSLGQASYGYTF.

The chain recombines TRBV14 with TRBJ2-1; 7 bases agree with TRBD2. The CDR3 runs 14 residues. Per the germline V gene, CDR1 is SGHDN and CDR2 is FVKESK. V shed 0 bases and J 9 bases; nucleotides not matched to a gene: 5. The chain's CDR3 is CASSQDGGGGEQFF. The CDR3 DNA reads as TGTGCCAGCAGCCAAGATGGGGGGGGAGGTGAGCAGTTCTTC.